This section outlines one TCR beta chain sequence together with its context. Other nucleotide sequences in the sample specify the same CDR3. Method: immunoSEQ multiplex PCR; TCRdb's copy keeps in-frame clones and lacks some. The sample records some 2.1 million clones, around 95% being singletons. The data stem from a study of shared clonotypes between healthy human individuals. Naive CD8 populations comprised CD45RO-negative cells positively selected for CCR7, excluding terminally differentiated effector memory CD45RA+ cells. The CDR3 consists of 15 residues. Unmatched junction bases numbered 5, after V lost 3 bases and J lost 5 bases. CDR1 SGDLS and CDR2 YYNGEE come from the germline V gene.

The sequence was collected from a man between 18 and 35 years old in good health. Some clones in this sample may be carry-over from other donors' samples. Sequencing was done on a sample of naive CD8+ T cells from PBMCs. This chain uses TRBV9 with TRBJ1-4; 9 bases agree with TRBD1. The CDR3 nucleotides read TGTGCCAGCAGCGGATCCGGGACAGGGAATGAAAAACTGTTTTTT. This gives the protein CASSGSGTGNEKLFF.